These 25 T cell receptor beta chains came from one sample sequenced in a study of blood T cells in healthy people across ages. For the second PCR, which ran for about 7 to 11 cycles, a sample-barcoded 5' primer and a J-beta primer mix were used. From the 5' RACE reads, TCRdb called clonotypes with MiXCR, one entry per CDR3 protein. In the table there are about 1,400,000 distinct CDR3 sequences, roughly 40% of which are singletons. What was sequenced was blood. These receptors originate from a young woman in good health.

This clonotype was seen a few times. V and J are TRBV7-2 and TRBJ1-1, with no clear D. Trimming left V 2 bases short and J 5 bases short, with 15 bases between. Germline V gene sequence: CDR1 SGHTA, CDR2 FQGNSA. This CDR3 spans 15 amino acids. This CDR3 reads CASSLLAGVGTEAFF. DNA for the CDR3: TGTGCCAGCAGCTTACTTGCTGGGGTGGGTACTGAAGCTTTCTTT. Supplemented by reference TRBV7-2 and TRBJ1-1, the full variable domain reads GAGVSQSPSNKVTEKGKDVELRCDPISGHTALYWYRQSLGQGLEFLIYFQGNSAPDKSGLPSDRFSAERTGGSVSTLTIQRTQQEDSAVYLCASSLLAGVGTEAFFGQGTRLTVV.

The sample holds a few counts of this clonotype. CDR3 sequence: CAWSTKTYTDTQYF. The DNA for the CDR3 is TGTGCCTGGAGTACCAAAACCTACACAGATACGCAGTATTTT. The rearrangement links TRBV30 to TRBJ2-3, with D unresolved. Germline V gene data show CDR1 as GTSNPN and CDR2 as SVGIG (reference sequence). V was pared by 2 bases and J by 2 bases, with 11 bases between. The CDR3 contains 14 residues. The complete variable domain, with remaining parts taken from reference TRBV30 and TRBJ2-3, reads SQTIHQWPATLVQPVGSPLSLECTVEGTSNPNLYWYRQAAGRGLQLLFYSVGIGQISSEVPQNLSASRPQDRQFILSSKKLLLSDSGFYLCAWSTKTYTDTQYFGPGTRLTVL.

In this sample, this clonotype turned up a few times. Here the CDR3 reads CAISEPSEGYTF. The DNA of the CDR3 is TGTGCCATCAGTGAGCCATCCGAGGGCTACACCTTC. The gene calls are TRBV10-3 and TRBJ1-2, with unresolved D. Germline CDR1 ENHRY, CDR2 SYGVKD. The CDR3 consists of 12 residues. V gave up 2 bases and J gave up 8 bases, with 9 bases separating them.

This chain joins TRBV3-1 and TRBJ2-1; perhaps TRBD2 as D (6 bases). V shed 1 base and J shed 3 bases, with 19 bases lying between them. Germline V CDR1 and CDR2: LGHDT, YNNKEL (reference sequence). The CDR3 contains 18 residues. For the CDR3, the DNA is TGTGCCAGCAGCCAAGGTACTAGCCGGTGGGGTTTCTACAATGAGCAGTTCTTC. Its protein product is CASSQGTSRWGFYNEQFF.

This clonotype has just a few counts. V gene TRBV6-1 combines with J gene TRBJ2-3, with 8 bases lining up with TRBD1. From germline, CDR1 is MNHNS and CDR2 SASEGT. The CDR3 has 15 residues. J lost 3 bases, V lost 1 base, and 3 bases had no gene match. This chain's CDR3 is CASSEETGVTDTQYF. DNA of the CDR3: TGTGCCAGCAGTGAAGAGACAGGGGTAACAGATACGCAGTATTTT.

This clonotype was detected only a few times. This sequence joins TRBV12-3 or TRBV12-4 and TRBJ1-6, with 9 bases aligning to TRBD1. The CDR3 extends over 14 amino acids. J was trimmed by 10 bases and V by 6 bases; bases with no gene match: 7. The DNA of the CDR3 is TGTGCCAGCAGGCAACAGGACAGGGGATCACCCCTCCACTTT. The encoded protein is CASRQQDRGSPLHF.

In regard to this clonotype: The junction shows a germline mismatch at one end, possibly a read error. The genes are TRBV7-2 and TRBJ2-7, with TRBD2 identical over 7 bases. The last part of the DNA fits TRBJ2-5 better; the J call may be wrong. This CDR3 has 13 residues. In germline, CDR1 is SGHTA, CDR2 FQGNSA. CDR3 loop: CANSGPGGETQYF. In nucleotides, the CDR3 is TGTGCCAACAGCGGCCCGGGAGGAGAGACCCAGTACTTC.

CDR3 DNA sequence: TGTGCCAGCTCGGACAGCCTGTTGGACCCCTATGGCTACACCTTC. This translates into CASSDSLLDPYGYTF. The V and J genes are TRBV6-1 and TRBJ1-2; the D gene is possibly TRBD1 (6 bases). The germline gives CDR1 MNHNS, CDR2 SASEGT. The germline V and J ends were trimmed by 8 bases and 4 bases, with 20 bases remaining between them. The CDR3 runs to 15 residues.

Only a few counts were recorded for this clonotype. The CDR3 loop reads CASSARTGGDAEAFF. Written as DNA, the CDR3 is TGTGCCAGCAGCGCCCGGACAGGGGGCGACGCTGAAGCTTTCTTT. This chain joins TRBV9 and TRBJ1-1, with TRBD1 matching 11 bases. The CDR3 is 15 amino acids. V was pared by 3 bases and J by 6 bases, with 7 bases of the junction left unmatched. CDR1 and CDR2 (germline): SGDLS, YYNGEE.

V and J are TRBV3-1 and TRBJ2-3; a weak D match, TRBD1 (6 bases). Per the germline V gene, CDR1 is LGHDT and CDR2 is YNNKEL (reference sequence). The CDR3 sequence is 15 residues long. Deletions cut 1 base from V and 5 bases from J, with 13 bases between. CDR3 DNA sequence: TGTGCCAGCAGCCAAGCAGATAAGGGGGTAGATACGCAGTATTTT. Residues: CASSQADKGVDTQYF.

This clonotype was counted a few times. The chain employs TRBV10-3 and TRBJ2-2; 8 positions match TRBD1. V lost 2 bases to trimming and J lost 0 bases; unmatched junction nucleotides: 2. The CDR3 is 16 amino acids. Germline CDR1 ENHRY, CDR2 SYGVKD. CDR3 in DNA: TGTGCCATCAGTGAGCGGACAGGGCCGAACACCGGGGAGCTGTTTTTT. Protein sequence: CAISERTGPNTGELFF.

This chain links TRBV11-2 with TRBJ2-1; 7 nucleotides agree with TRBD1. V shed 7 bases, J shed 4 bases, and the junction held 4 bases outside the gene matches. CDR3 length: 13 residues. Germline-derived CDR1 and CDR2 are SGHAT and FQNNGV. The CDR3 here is CASTPGQYNEQFF. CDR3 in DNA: TGTGCCAGCACCCCGGGACAGTACAATGAGCAGTTCTTC.

CDR3 loop: CAGGTVTYEQYF. The DNA for the CDR3 is TGTGCCGGGGGGACAGTAACCTACGAGCAGTACTTC. This chain connects TRBV2 to TRBJ2-7, with D possibly matching TRBD1 (7 bases). The CDR3 length is 12 residues. The ends were cut back, 11 bases at V and 2 bases at J, with 13 bases in the middle. Germline CDR1 and CDR2: SNHLY and FYNNEI.

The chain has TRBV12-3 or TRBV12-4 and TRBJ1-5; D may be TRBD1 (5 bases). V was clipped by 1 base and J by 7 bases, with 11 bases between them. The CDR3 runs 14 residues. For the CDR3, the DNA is TGTGCCAGCAGTTTAGTTGGCCGGGGCCAGCCCCAGCATTTT. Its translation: CASSLVGRGQPQHF.

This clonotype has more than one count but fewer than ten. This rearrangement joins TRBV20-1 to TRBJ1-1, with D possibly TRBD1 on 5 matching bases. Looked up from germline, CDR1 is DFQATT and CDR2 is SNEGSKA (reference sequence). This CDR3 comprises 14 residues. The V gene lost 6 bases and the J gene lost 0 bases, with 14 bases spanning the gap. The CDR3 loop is CSAHKGSMNTEAFF. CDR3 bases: TGCAGTGCCCATAAGGGGTCGATGAACACTGAAGCTTTCTTT.

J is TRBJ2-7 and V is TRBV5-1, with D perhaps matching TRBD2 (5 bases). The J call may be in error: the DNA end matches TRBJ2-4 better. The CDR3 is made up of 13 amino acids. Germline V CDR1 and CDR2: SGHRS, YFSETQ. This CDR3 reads CASSGEEGNIQYF. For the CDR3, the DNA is TGCGCCAGCAGCGGGGAAGAGGGAAACATTCAGTACTTC.

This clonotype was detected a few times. The CDR3 is CASSLRVAGVAKNIQYF. The CDR3 bases are TGTGCCAGCAGCCTACGGGTAGCGGGAGTAGCCAAAAACATTCAGTACTTC. This chain uses TRBV5-5 with TRBJ2-4; 9 bases map to TRBD2. Germline V gives CDR1 SGHKS, CDR2 YYEKEE (reference sequence). The CDR3 consists of 17 residues. V gave up 4 bases and J gave up 0 bases; unmatched junction bases: 8.

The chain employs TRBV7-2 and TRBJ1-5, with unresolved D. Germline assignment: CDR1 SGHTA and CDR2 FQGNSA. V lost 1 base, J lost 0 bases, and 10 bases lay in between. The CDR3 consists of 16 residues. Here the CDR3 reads CASSLGLLVSNQPQHF. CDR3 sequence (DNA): TGTGCCAGCAGCTTAGGGCTTTTGGTTAGCAATCAGCCCCAGCATTTT.

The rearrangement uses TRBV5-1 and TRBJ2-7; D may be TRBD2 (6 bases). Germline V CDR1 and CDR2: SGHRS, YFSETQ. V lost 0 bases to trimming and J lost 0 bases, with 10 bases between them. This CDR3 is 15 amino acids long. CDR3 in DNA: TGCGCCAGCAGCTTGGGTTCGGACTACTCCTACGAGCAGTACTTC. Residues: CASSLGSDYSYEQYF.

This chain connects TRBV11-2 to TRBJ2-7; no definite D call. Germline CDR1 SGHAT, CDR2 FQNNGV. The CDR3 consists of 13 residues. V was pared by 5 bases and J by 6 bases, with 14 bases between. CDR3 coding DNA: TGTGCCAGCAGCCCACCCCTTAGACGCGAGCAGTACTTC. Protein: CASSPPLRREQYF.

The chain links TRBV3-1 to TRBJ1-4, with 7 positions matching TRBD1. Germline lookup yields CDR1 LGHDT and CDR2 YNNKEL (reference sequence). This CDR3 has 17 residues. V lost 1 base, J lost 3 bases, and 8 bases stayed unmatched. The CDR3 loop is CASSQGATGQSNEKLFF. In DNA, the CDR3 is TGTGCCAGCAGCCAAGGGGCGACAGGGCAATCTAATGAAAAACTGTTTTTT.

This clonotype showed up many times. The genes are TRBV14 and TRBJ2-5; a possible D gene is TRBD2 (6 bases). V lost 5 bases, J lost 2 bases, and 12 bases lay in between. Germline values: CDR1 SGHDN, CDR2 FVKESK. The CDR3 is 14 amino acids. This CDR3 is CASSYGTHQETQYF. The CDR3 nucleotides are TGTGCCAGCAGCTACGGGACTCATCAAGAGACCCAGTACTTC.

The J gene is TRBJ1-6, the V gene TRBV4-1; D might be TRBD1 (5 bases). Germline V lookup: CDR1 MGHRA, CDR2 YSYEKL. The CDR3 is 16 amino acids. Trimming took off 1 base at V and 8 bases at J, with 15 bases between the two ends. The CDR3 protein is CASSQAPQGDYSPLHF. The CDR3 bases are TGCGCCAGCAGCCAAGCCCCGCAGGGTGACTATTCACCCCTCCACTTT.

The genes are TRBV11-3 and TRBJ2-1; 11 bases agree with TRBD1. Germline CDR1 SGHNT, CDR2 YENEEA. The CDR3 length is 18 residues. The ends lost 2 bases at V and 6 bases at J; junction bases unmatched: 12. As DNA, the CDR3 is TGTGCCAGCAGCTTACGAATACCCGGGACAGGGGGTCGCAATGAGCAGTTCTTC. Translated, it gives CASSLRIPGTGGRNEQFF. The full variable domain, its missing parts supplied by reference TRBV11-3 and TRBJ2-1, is EAGVVQSPRYKIIEKKQPVAFWCNPISGHNTLYWYLQNLGQGPELLIRYENEEAVDDSQLPKDRFSAERLKGVDSTLKIQPAELGDSAVYLCASSLRIPGTGGRNEQFFGPGTRLTVL.

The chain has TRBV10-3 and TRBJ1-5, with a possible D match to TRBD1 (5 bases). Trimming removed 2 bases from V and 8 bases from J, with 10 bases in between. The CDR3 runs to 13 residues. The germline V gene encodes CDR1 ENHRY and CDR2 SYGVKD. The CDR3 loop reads CAISEDSPKPQHF. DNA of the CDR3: TGTGCCATCAGTGAGGACAGCCCCAAGCCCCAGCATTTT.